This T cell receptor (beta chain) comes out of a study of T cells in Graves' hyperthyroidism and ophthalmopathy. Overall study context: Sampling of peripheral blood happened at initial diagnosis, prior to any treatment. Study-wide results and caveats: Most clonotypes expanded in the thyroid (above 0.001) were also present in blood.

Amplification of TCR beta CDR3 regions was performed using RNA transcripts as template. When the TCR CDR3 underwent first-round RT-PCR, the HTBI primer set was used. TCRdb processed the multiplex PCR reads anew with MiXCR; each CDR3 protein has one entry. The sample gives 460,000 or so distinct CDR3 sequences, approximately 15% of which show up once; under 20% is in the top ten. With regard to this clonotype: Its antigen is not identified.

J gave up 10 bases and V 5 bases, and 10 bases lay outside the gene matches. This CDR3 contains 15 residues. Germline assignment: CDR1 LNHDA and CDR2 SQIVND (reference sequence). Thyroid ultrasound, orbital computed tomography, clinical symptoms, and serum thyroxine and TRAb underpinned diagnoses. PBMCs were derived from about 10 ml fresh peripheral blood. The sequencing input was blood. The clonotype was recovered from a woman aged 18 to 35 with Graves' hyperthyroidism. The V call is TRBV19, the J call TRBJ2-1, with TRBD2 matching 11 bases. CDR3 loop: CASSALAGGPPEQFF. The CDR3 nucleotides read TGTGCCAGTAGTGCCCTAGCGGGAGGCCCTCCGGAGCAGTTCTTC.